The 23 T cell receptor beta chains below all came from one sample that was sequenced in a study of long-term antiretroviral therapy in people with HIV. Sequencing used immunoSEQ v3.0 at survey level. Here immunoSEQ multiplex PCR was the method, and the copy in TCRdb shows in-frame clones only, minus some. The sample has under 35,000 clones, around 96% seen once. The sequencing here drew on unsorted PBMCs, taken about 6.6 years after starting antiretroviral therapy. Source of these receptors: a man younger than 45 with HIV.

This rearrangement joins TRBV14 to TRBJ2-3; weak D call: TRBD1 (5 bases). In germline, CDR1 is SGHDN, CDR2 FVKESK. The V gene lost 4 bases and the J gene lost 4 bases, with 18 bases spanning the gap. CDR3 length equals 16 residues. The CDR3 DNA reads TGTGCCAGCAGCCCCCGTGTCAGGGTGAGAGCAGATACGCAGTATTTT. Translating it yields CASSPRVRVRADTQYF.

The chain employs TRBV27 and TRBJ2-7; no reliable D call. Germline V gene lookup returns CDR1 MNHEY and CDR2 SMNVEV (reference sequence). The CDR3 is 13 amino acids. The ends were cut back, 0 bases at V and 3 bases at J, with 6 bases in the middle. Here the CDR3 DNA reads TGTGCCAGCAGTTTATCGATCGGCTACGAGCAGTACTTC. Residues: CASSLSIGYEQYF.

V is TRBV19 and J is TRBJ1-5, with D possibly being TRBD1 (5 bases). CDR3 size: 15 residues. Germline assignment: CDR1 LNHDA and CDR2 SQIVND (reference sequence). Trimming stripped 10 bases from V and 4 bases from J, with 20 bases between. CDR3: CATQENQGRNQPQHF. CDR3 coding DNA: TGTGCCACTCAGGAGAACCAGGGCCGAAATCAGCCCCAGCATTTT. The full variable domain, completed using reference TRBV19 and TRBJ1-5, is DGGITQSPKYLFRKEGQNVTLSCEQNLNHDAMYWYRQDPGQGLRLIYYSQIVNDFQKGDIAEGYSVSREKKESFPLTVTSAQKNPTAFYLCATQENQGRNQPQHFGDGTRLSIL.

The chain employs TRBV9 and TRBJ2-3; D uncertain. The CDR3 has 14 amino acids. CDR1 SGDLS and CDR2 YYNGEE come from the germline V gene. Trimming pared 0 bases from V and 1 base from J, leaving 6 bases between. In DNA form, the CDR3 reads TGTGCCAGCAGCGTAGATTGGGGCACAGATACGCAGTATTTT. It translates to CASSVDWGTDTQYF.

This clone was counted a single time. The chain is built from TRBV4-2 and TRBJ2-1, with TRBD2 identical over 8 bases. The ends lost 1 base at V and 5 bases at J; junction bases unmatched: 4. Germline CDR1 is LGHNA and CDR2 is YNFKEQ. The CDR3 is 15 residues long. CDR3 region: CASSQGTSGDNEQFF. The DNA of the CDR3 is TGTGCCAGCAGCCAAGGAACTAGCGGAGACAATGAGCAGTTCTTC.

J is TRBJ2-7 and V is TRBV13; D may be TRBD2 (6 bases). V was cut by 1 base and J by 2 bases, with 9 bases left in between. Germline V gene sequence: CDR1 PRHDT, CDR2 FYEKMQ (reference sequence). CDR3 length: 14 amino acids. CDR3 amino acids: CASSLAGEAYEQYF. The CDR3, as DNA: TGTGCCAGCAGCTTAGCGGGGGAAGCCTACGAGCAGTACTTC.

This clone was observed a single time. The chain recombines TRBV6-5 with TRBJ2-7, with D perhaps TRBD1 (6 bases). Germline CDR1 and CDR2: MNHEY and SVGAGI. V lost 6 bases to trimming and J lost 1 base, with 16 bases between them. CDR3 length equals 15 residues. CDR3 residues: CASRTEQGGSYEQYF. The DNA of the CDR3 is TGTGCCAGCAGGACCGAACAGGGTGGGTCCTACGAGCAGTACTTC.

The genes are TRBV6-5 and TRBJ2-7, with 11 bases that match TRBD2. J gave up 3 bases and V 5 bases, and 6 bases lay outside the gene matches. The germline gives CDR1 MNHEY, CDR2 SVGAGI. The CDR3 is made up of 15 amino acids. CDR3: CASSPGTSGVYEQYF. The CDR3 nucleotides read TGTGCCAGCAGTCCCGGGACTAGCGGAGTCTACGAGCAGTACTTC.

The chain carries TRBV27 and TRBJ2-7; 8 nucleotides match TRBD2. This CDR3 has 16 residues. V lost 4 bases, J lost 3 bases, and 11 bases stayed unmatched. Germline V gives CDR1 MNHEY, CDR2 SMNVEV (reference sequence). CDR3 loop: CASSWGGAGGDYEQYF. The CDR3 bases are TGTGCCAGCAGTTGGGGGGGGGCGGGAGGTGACTACGAGCAGTACTTC.

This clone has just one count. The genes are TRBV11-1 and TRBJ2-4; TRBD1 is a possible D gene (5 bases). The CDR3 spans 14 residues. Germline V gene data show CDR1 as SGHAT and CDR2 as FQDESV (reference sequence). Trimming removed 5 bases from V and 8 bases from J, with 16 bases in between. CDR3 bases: TGTGCCAGCAGCATCAGGGATACTCCAGACATTCAGTACTTC. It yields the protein CASSIRDTPDIQYF. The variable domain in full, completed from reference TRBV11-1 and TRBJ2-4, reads EAEVAQSPRYKITEKSQAVAFWCDPISGHATLYWYRQILGQGPELLVQFQDESVVDDSQLPKDRFSAERLKGVDSTLKIQPAELGDSAMYLCASSIRDTPDIQYFGAGTRLSVL.

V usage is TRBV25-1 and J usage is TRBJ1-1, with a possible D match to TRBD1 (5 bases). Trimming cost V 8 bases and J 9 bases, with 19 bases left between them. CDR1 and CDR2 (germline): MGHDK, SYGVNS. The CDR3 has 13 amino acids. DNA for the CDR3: TGTGCCAGCCGCGGGACGGTCATAACCAAAGCTTTCTTT. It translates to CASRGTVITKAFF.

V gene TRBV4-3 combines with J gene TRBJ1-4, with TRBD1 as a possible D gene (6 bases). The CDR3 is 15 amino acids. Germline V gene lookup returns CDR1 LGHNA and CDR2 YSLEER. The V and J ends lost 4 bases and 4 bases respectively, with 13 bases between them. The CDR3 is CASSLGGGVNEKLFF. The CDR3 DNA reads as TGCGCCAGCAGCCTAGGCGGGGGCGTTAATGAAAAACTGTTTTTT.

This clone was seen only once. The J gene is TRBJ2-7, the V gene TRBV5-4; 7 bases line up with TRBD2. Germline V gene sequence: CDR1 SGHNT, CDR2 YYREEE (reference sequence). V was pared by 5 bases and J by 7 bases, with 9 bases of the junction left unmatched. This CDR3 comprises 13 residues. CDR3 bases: TGTGCCAGCAGGTCTGACCTCGGGGGGGAGCAGTACTTC. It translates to CASRSDLGGEQYF.

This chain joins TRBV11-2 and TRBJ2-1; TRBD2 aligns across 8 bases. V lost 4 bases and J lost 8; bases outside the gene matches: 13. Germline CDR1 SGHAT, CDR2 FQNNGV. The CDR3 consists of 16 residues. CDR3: CASSSRGGAGGDEQFF. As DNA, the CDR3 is TGTGCCAGCAGCTCCCGGGGCGGGGCGGGAGGCGATGAGCAGTTCTTC.

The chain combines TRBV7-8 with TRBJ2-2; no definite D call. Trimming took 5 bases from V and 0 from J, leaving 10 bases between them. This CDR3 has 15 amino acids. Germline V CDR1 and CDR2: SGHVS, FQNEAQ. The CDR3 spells CASSIDVANTGELFF. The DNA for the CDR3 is TGTGCCAGCAGCATTGACGTCGCGAACACCGGGGAGCTGTTTTTT. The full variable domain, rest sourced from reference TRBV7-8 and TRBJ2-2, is GAGVSQSPRYKVAKRGQDVALRCDPISGHVSLFWYQQALGQGPEFLTYFQNEAQLDKSGLPSDRFFAERPEGSVSTLKIQRTQQEDSAVYLCASSIDVANTGELFFGEGSRLTVL.

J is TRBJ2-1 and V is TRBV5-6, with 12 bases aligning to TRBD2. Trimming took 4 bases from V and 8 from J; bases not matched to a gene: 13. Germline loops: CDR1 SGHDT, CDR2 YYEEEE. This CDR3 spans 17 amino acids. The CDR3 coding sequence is TGTGCCAGCAGCCTCCTGACTAGCGGGAGCCCGGGGGATGAGCAGTTCTTC. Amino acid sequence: CASSLLTSGSPGDEQFF. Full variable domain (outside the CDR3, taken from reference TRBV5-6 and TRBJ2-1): DAGVTQSPTHLIKTRGQQVTLRCSPKSGHDTVSWYQQALGQGPQFIFQYYEEEERQRGNFPDRFSGHQFPNYSSELNVNALLLGDSALYLCASSLLTSGSPGDEQFFGPGTRLTVL.

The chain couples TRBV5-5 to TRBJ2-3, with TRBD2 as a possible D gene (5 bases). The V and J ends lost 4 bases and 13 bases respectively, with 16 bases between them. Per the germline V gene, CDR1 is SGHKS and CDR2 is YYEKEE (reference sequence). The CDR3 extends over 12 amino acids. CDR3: CASSLSSSPEYF. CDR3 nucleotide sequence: TGTGCCAGCAGCCTTTCTAGCAGTCCGGAGTATTTT.

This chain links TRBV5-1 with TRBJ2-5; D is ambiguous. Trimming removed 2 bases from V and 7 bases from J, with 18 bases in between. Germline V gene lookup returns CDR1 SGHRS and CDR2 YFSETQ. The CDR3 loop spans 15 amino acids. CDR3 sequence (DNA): TGCGCCAGCAGCTTACCGACCGGCCCCGTGGGGACCCAGTACTTC. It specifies CASSLPTGPVGTQYF. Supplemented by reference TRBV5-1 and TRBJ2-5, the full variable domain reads KAGVTQTPRYLIKTRGQQVTLSCSPISGHRSVSWYQQTPGQGLQFLFEYFSETQRNKGNFPGRFSGRQFSNSRSEMNVSTLELGDSALYLCASSLPTGPVGTQYFGPGTRLLVL.

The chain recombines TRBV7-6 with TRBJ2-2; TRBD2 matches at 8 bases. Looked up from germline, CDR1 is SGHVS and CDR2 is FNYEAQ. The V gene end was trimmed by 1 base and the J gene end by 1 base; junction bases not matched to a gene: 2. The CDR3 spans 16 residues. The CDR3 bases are TGTGCCAGCAGCTTAGGGAGCGGGAGGAACACCGGGGAGCTGTTTTTT. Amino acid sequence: CASSLGSGRNTGELFF.

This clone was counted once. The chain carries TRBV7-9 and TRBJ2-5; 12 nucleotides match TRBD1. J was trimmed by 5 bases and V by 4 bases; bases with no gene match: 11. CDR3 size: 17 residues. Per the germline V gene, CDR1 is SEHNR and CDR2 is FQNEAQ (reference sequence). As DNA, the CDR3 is TGTGCCAGCAGCTCCCTTCCCGGGACAGGGGGCGAGGAGACCCAGTACTTC. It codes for CASSSLPGTGGEETQYF.

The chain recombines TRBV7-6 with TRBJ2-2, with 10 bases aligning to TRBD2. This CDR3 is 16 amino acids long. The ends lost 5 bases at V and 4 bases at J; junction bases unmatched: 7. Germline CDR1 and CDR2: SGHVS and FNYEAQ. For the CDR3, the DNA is TGTGCCAGCAGCCCAGGAGCGGGGGGGCCCACCGGGGAGCTGTTTTTT. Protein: CASSPGAGGPTGELFF.

This CDR3 is CASSRSNGGASYEQYF. The CDR3 region has the DNA TGCGCCAGCAGCCGCTCTAACGGGGGGGCGTCCTACGAGCAGTACTTC. The rearrangement joins TRBV4-3 to TRBJ2-7; 8 bases fit TRBD2. The CDR3 is 16 residues long. V lost 4 bases and J lost 1; bases outside the gene matches: 9. CDR1 and CDR2 (germline): LGHNA, YSLEER.

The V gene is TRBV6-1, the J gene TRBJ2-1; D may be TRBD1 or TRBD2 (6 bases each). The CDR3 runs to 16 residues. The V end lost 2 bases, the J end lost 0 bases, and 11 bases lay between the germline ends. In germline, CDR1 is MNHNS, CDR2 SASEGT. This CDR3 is CASSEYGGGSYNEQFF. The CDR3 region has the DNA TGTGCCAGCAGTGAATATGGAGGGGGCTCCTACAATGAGCAGTTCTTC.